This T cell receptor (beta chain) is drawn from a study of blood T cell repertoires in COVID-19. The assay was immunoSEQ multiplex PCR, and TCRdb's table has in-frame clones only and misses some. In the table there are a few hundred thousand clones, about three quarters of which are singletons. The CDR3 is 18 amino acids. Sequenced sample: peripheral blood. V is TRBV12-2 and J is TRBJ2-1; the table gives TRBD2 as D, unverified against the DNA. TRBV12-2 is marked as a pseudogene. The sequence derives from an elderly woman with acute or convalescent COVID-19. This chain's CDR3 is CASRSLERLAGVVNEQFF. The DNA of the CDR3 is TGTGCAAGTCGCTCCCTAGAGAGACTAGCGGGAGTTGTAAATGAGCAGTTCTTC.